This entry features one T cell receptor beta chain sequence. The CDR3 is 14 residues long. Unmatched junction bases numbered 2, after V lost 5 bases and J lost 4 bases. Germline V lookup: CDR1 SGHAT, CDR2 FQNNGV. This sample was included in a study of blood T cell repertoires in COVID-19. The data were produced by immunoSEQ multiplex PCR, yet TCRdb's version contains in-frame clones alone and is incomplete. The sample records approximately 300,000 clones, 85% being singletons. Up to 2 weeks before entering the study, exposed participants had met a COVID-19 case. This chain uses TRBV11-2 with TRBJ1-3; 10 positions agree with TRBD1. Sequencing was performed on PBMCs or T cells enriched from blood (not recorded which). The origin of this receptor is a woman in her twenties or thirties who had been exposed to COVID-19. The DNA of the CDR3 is TGTGCCAGCAGCCGGGACAGGGGAGGAAACACCATATATTTT. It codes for CASSRDRGGNTIYF.